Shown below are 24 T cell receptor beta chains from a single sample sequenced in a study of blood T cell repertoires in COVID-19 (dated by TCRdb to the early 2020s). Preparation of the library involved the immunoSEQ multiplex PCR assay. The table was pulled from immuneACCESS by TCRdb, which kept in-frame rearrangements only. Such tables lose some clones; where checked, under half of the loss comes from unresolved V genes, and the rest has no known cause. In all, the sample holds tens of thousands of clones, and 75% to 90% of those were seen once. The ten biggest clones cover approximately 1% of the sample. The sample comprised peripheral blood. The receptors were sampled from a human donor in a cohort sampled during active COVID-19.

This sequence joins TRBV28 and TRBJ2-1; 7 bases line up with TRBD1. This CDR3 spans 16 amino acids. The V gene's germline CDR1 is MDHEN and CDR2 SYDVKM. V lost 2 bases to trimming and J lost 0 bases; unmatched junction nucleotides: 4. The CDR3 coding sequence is TGTGCCAGCAGTTTAACAGGGGTCAGCTCCTACAATGAGCAGTTCTTC. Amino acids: CASSLTGVSSYNEQFF.

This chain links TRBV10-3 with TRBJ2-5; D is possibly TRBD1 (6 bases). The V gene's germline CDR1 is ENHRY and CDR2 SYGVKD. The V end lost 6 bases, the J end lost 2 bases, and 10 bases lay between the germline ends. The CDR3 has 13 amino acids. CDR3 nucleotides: TGTGCCATCAGAGACGGACAGCAAGAGACCCAGTACTTC. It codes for CAIRDGQQETQYF.

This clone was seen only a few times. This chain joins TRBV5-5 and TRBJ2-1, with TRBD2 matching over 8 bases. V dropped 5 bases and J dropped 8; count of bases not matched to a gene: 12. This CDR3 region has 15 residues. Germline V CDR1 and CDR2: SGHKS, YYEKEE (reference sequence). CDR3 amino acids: CASRLGREGFYEQFF. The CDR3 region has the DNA TGTGCCAGCAGGCTGGGTCGGGAGGGTTTCTATGAGCAGTTCTTC. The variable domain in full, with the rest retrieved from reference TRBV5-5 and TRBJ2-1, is DAGVTQSPTHLIKTRGQQVTLRCSPISGHKSVSWYQQVLGQGPQFIFQYYEKEERGRGNFPDRFSARQFPNYSSELNVNALLLGDSALYLCASRLGREGFYEQFFGPGTRLTVL.

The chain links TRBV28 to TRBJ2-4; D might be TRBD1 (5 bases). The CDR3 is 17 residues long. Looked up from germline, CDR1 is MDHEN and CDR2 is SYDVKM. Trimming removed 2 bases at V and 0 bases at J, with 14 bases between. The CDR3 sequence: CASSLGADWLAKNIQYF. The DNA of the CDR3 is TGTGCCAGCAGTTTAGGGGCCGACTGGTTAGCCAAAAACATTCAGTACTTC.

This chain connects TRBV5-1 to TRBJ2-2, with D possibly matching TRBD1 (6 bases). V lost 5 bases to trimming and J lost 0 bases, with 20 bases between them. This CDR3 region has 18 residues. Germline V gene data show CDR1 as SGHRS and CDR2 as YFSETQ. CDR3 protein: CASSFRAQGSSNTGELFF. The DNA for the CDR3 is TGCGCCAGCAGTTTTCGTGCACAGGGATCCTCGAACACCGGGGAGCTGTTTTTT.

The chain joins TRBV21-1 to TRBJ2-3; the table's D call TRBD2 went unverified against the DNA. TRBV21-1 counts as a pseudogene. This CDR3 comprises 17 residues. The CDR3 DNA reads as TGTGCCAGCAGCAATTTCGGGACTAGGCGGCACACAGATACGCAGTATTTT. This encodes CASSNFGTRRHTDTQYF.

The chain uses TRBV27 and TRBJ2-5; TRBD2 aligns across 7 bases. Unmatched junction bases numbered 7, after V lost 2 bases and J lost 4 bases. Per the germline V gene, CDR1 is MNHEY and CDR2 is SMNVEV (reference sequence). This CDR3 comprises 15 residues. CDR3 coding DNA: TGTGCCAGCAGTTTACTAGCGGAGATAGGAGAGACCCAGTACTTC. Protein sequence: CASSLLAEIGETQYF.

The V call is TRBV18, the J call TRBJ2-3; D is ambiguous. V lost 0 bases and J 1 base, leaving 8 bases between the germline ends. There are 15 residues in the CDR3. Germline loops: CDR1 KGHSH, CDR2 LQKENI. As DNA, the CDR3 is TGTGCCAGCTCACCACCCTCCCGAGGCACAGATACGCAGTATTTT. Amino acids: CASSPPSRGTDTQYF.

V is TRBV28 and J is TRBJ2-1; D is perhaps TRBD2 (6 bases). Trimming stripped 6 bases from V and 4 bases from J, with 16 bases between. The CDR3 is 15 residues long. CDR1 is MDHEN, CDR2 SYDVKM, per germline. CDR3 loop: CASRMTSPLYNEQFF. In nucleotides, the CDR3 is TGTGCCAGCAGAATGACTAGTCCCCTTTACAATGAGCAGTTCTTC.

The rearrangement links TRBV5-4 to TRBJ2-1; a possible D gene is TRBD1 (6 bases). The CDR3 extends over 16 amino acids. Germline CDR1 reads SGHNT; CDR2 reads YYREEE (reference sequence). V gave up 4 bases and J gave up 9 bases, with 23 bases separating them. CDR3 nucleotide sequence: TGTGCCAGCAGCCCCCTACAGGGCCTCGTTTCAAGTGAGCAGTTCTTC. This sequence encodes CASSPLQGLVSSEQFF.

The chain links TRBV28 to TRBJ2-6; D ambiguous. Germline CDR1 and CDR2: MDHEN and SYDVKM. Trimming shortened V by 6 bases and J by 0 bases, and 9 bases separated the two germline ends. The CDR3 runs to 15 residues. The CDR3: CASRGVGSGANVLTF. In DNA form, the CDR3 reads TGTGCCAGCAGAGGAGTGGGCTCTGGGGCCAACGTCCTGACTTTC.

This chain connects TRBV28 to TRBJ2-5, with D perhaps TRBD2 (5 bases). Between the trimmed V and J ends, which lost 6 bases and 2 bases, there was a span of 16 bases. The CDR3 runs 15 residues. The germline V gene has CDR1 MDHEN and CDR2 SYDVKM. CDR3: CASSLWVAGQETQYF. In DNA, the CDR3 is TGTGCCAGCAGCCTTTGGGTGGCGGGTCAAGAGACCCAGTACTTC.

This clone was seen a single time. The CDR3 DNA sequence: TGTGCCAGCGGGGGGGACTACACCTTC. Translated, it gives CASGGDYTF. The gene calls are TRBV28 and TRBJ1-2, with D possibly matching TRBD1 (5 bases). Trimming removed 8 bases at V and 10 bases at J, with 8 bases between. The CDR3 is made up of 9 amino acids. Per germline, CDR1 MDHEN and CDR2 SYDVKM.

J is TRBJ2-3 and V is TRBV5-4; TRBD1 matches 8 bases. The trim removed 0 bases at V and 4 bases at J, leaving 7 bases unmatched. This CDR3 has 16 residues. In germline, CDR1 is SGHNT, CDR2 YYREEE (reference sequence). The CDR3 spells CASSLEGTGFPDTQYF. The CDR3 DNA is TGTGCCAGCAGCTTGGAAGGGACAGGATTTCCAGATACGCAGTATTTT.

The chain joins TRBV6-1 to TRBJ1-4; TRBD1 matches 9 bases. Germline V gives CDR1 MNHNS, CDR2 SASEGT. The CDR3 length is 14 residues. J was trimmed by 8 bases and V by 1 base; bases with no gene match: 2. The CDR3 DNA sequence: TGTGCCAGCAGTGAAGGACAGGGGGGGGAAAAACTGTTTTTT. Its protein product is CASSEGQGGEKLFF.

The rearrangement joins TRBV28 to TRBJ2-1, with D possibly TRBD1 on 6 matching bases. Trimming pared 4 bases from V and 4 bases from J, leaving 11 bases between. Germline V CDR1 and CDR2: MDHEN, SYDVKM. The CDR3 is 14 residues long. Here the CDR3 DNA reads TGTGCCAGCAGTTCTCAGGGGCAGTACAATGAGCAGTTCTTC. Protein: CASSSQGQYNEQFF.

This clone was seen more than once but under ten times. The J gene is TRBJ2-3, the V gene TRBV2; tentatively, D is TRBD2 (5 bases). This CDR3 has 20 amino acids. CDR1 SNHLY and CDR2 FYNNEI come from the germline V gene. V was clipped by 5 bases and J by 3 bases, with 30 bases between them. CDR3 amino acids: CASSFAPLAIQGSRTDTQYF. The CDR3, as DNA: TGTGCCAGCAGTTTTGCCCCCTTAGCGATTCAAGGGTCCAGGACAGATACGCAGTATTTT.

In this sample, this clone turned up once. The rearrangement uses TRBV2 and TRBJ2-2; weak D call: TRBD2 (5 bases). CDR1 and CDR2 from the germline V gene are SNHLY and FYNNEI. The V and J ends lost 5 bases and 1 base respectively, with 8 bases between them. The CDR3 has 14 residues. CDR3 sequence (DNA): TGTGCCAGCAGTCTCCGGGAGAACACCGGGGAGCTGTTTTTT. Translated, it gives CASSLRENTGELFF.

The CDR3 region is CASSLASGRPPDTQYF. As DNA, the CDR3 is TGTGCCAGCAGCTTAGCTAGCGGGAGACCCCCAGATACGCAGTATTTT. This sequence joins TRBV7-6 and TRBJ2-3, with 9 bases identical to TRBD2. Germline CDR1 reads SGHVS; CDR2 reads FNYEAQ. The CDR3 has 16 residues. V shed 0 bases, J shed 4 bases, and the junction held 5 bases outside the gene matches.

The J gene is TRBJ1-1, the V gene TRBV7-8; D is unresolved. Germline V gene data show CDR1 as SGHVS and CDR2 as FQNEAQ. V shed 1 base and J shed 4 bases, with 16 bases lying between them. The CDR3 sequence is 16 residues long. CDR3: CASSLVSQVVGTEAFF. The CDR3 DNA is TGTGCCAGCAGCTTAGTATCCCAGGTGGTTGGCACTGAAGCTTTCTTT.

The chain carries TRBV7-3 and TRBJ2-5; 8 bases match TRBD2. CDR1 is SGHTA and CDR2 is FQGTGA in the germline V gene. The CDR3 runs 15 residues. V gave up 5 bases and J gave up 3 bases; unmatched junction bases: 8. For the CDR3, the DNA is TGTGCCAGCAGCCTTGGAACTAGCGGAAAAGAGACCCAGTACTTC. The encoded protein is CASSLGTSGKETQYF. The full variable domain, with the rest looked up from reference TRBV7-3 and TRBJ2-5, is GAGVSQTPSNKVTEKGKYVELRCDPISGHTALYWYRQSLGQGPEFLIYFQGTGAADDSGLPNDRFFAVRPEGSVSTLKIQRTERGDSAVYLCASSLGTSGKETQYFGPGTRLLVL.

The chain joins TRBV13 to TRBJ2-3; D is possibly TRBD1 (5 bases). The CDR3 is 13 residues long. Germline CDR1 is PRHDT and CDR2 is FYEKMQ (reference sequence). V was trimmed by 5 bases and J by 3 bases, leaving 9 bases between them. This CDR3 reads CASSPGSTDTQYF. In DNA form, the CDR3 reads TGTGCCAGCAGCCCAGGGTCAACAGATACGCAGTATTTT.

CDR3 bases: TGTGCCAGCAGCTTAGGCCAGGGAAATCAGCCCCAGCATTTT. It encodes CASSLGQGNQPQHF. This chain links TRBV7-8 with TRBJ1-5, with D maybe TRBD1 (5 bases). This CDR3 has 14 residues. Germline CDR1 and CDR2: SGHVS and FQNEAQ. V lost 1 base, J lost 4 bases, and 8 bases lay in between.

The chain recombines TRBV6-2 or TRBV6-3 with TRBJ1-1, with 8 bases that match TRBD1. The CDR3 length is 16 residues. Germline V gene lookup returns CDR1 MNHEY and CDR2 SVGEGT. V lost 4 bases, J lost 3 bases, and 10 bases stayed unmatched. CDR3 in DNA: TGTGCCAGCAGTTTCGGACAGGGTGAAGGGTACACTGAAGCTTTCTTT. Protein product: CASSFGQGEGYTEAFF.